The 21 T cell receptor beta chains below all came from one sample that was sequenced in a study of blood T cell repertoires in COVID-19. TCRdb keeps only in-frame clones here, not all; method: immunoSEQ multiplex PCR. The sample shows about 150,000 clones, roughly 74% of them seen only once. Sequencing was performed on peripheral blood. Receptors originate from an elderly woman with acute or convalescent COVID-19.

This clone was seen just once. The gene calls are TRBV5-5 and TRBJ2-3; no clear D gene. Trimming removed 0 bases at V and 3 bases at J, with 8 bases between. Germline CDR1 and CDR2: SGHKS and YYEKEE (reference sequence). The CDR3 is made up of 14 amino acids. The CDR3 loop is CASSLGQRTDTQYF. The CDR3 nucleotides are TGTGCCAGCAGCTTGGGCCAGAGGACAGATACGCAGTATTTT.

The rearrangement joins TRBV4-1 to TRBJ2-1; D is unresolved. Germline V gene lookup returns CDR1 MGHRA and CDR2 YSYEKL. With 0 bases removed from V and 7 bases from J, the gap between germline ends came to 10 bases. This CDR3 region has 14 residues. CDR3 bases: TGCGCCAGCAGCCAAGATCCGGGTGCGAATGAGCAGTTCTTC. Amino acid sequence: CASSQDPGANEQFF.

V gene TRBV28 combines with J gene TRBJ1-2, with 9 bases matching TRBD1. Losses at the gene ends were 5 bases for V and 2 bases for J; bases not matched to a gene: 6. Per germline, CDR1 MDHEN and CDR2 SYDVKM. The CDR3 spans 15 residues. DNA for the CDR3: TGTGCCAGCAGTCCGTGGGACAGGGACAACTATGGCTACACCTTC. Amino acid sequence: CASSPWDRDNYGYTF.

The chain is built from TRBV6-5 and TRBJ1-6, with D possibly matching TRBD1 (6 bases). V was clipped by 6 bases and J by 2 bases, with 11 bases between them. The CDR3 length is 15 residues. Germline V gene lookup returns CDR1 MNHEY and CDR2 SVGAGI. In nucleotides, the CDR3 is TGTGCCAGCAGACAGGGAAGCGCCTATAATTCACCCCTCCACTTT. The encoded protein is CASRQGSAYNSPLHF.

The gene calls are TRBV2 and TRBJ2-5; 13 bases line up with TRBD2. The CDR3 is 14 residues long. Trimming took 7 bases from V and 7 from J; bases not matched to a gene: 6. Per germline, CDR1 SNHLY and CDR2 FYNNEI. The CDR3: CASIGLAGVVTQYF. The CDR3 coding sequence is TGTGCCAGCATTGGACTAGCGGGAGTGGTGACCCAGTACTTC.

The CDR3 reads CASSVEPSGYGYTF. The CDR3 DNA sequence: TGTGCCAGCAGCGTAGAGCCCTCCGGCTATGGCTACACCTTC. The V and J genes are TRBV9 and TRBJ1-2; D is undetermined. The CDR3 runs to 14 residues. The V end lost 0 bases, the J end lost 4 bases, and 10 bases lay between the germline ends. Germline CDR1 and CDR2: SGDLS and YYNGEE.

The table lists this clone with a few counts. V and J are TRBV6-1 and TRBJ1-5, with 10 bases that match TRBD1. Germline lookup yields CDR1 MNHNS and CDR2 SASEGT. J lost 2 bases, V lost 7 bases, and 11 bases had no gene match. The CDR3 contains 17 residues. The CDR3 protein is CASNESRDRGGNQPQHF. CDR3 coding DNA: TGTGCCAGCAATGAGTCCCGGGACAGGGGAGGCAATCAGCCCCAGCATTTT.

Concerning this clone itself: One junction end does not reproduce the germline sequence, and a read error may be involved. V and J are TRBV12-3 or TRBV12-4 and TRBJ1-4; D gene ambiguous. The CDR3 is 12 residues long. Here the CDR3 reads CASSLGRTATEF. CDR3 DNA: TGTGCCAGCAGTTTGGGTCGGACTGCCACAGAGTTT.

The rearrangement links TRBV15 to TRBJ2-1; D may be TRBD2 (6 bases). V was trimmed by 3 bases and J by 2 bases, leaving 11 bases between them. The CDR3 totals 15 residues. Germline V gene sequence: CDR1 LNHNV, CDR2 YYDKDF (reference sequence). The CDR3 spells CATSSGRHAYNEQFF. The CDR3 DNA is TGTGCCACCAGCAGCGGGAGACATGCCTACAATGAGCAGTTCTTC.

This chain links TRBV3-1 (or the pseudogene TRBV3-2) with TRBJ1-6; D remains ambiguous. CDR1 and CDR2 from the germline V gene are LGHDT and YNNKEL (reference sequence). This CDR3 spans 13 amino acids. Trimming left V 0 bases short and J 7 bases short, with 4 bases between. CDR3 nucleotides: TGTGCCAGCAGCCAAGAGAGGAATTCACCCCTCCACTTT. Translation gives CASSQERNSPLHF.

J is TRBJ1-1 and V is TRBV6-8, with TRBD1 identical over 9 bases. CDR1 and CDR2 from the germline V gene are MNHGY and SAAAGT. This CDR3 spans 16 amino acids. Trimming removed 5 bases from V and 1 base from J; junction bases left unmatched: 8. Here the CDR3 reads CASSQGQGWKNTEAFF. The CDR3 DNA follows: TGTGCCAGCAGTCAGGGACAGGGATGGAAGAACACTGAAGCTTTCTTT.

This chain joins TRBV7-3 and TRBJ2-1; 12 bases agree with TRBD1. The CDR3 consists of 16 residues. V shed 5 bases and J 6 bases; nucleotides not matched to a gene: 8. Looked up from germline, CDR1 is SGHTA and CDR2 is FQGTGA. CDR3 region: CASSQRGQGARNEQFF. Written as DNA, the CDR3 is TGTGCCAGCAGCCAAAGGGGACAGGGGGCACGCAATGAGCAGTTCTTC.

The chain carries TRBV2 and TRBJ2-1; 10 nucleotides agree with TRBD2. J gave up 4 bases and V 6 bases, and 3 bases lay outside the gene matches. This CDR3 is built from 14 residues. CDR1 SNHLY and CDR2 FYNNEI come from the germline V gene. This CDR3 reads CASSLAGEYNEQFF. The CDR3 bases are TGTGCCAGCAGCCTAGCGGGGGAGTACAATGAGCAGTTCTTC.

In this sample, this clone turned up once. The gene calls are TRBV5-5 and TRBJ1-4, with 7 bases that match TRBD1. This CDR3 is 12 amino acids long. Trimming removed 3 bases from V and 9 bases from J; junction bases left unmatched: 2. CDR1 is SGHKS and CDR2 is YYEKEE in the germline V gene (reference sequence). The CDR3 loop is CASSWDSQKLFF. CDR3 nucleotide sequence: TGTGCCAGCAGCTGGGACAGTCAAAAACTGTTTTTT.

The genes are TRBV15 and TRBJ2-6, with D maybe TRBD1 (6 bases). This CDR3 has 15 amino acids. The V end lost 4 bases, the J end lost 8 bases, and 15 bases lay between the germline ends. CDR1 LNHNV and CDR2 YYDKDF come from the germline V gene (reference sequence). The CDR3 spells CATSTSIGGSNVLTF. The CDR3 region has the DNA TGTGCCACCAGCACCTCTATAGGGGGATCCAACGTCCTGACTTTC.

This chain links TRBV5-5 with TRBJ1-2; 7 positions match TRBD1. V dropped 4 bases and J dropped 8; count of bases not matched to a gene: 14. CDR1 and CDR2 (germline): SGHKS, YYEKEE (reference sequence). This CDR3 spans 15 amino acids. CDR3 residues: CASSEVGTAGTGYTF. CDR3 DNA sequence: TGTGCCAGCAGCGAAGTGGGGACAGCCGGCACGGGCTACACCTTC.

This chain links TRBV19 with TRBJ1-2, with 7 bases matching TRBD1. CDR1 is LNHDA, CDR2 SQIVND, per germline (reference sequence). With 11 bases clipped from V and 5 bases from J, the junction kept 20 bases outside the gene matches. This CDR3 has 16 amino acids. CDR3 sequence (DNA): TGTGCCGCAGGTCGTGGTTACCGGGACAGCGAGTATGGCTACACCTTC. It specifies CAAGRGYRDSEYGYTF.

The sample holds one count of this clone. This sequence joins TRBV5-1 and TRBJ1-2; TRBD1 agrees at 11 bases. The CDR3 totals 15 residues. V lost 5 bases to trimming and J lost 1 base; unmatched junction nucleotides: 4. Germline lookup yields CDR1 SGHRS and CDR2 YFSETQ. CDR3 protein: CASRPGQGDNYGYTF. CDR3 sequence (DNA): TGCGCCAGCAGACCGGGACAGGGGGATAACTATGGCTACACCTTC.

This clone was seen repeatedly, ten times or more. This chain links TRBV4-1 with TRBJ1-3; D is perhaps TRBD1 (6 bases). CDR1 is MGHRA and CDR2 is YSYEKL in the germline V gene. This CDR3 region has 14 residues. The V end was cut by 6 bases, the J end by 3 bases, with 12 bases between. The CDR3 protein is CASRPTGLGNTIYF. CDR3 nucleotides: TGCGCCAGCAGACCGACAGGACTTGGAAACACCATATATTTT.

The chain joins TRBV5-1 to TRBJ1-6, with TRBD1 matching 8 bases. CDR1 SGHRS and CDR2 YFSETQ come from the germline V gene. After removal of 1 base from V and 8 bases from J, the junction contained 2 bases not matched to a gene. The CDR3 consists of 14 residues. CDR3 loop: CASSLTGGHSPLHF. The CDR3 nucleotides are TGCGCCAGCAGCTTGACAGGGGGTCATTCACCCCTCCACTTT. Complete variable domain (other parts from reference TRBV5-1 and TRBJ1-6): KAGVTQTPRYLIKTRGQQVTLSCSPISGHRSVSWYQQTPGQGLQFLFEYFSETQRNKGNFPGRFSGRQFSNSRSEMNVSTLELGDSALYLCASSLTGGHSPLHFGNGTRLTVT.

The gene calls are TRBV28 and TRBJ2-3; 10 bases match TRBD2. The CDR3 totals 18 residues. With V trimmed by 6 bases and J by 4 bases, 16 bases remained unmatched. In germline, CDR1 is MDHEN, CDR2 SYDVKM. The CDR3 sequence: CASSPVPAGGWFADTQYF. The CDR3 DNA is TGTGCCAGCAGCCCGGTCCCAGCGGGAGGGTGGTTTGCAGATACGCAGTATTTT.